This T cell receptor (beta chain) is from a study of blood T cell repertoires in COVID-19. TCRdb keeps only in-frame clones here, not all; method: immunoSEQ multiplex PCR. The table records roughly 51,000 clones, around nine tenths of them present only once. With V trimmed by 6 bases and J by 1 base, 2 bases remained unmatched. Per germline, CDR1 LNHDA and CDR2 SQIVND (reference sequence). The CDR3 has 14 residues. What was sequenced was peripheral blood. The V gene is TRBV19, the J gene TRBJ2-3, with 9 bases fitting TRBD1. The clonotype was recovered from a man over 45 with active COVID-19. In nucleotides, the CDR3 is TGTGCCAGTAGGTGGGACAGGGGCACAGATACGCAGTATTTT. This translates into CASRWDRGTDTQYF.